The text below deals with one T cell receptor beta chain. This sample includes further DNA sequences coding for the same CDR3. The data were produced by immunoSEQ multiplex PCR, yet TCRdb's version contains in-frame clones alone and is incomplete. The sample has a few million clones, around nine tenths seen once. Germline CDR1 reads SGHRS; CDR2 reads YFSETQ. The V end was cut by 4 bases, the J end by 4 bases, with 5 bases between. CDR3 length equals 11 residues. These data belong to a study of shared clonotypes between healthy human individuals. This chain joins TRBV5-1 and TRBJ2-5; no clear D. The TCR originated in a man younger than 35 in good health. Sequencing was done on a sample of naive CD4+ T cells sorted from blood. Sample subset: CD45RA+ positively selected. The CDR3, as DNA: TGCGCCAGCAGCGCCCGAGAGACCCAGTACTTC. It codes for CASSARETQYF. The variable domain in full, with the rest retrieved from reference TRBV5-1 and TRBJ2-5, is KAGVTQTPRYLIKTRGQQVTLSCSPISGHRSVSWYQQTPGQGLQFLFEYFSETQRNKGNFPGRFSGRQFSNSRSEMNVSTLELGDSALYLCASSARETQYFGPGTRLLVL.